This T cell receptor (beta chain) was recovered during a study of T cell responses to AZD1222 COVID-19 vaccine. Study-level points and caveats: Donors were chiefly white British, with a greater number of females, and clonal diversity was perhaps underestimated. Spike-specific TCR breadth and depth both grew after two AZD1222 doses.

V shed 5 bases and J shed 8 bases, with 12 bases lying between them. In germline, CDR1 is SGHVS, CDR2 FQNEAQ. CDR3 length equals 12 residues. Produced via immunoSEQ multiplex PCR; TCRdb's table is partial and in-frame only. The sample records about 67,000 clones, roughly four fifths being singletons. A word on this clone: Its target is not known.

The sample consisted of peripheral blood, taken 28 days after the second AZD1222 dose. This TCR came from an adult who received the AZD1222 COVID-19 vaccine. The chain joins TRBV7-8 to TRBJ1-1, with D unclear. The CDR3 here is CASSLDPREAFF. CDR3 DNA: TGTGCCAGCAGCCTTGACCCAAGGGAAGCTTTCTTT.